These 28 T cell receptor beta chains came from one sample sequenced in a study of CD8+ T cells in alopecia areata. RNA extraction and reverse transcription yielded cDNA as sequencing template. Only in-frame clones appear in the TCRdb table, and some are missing; sequencing was by immunoSEQ multiplex PCR. The sample lists 190,000 or so clones; about three fifths were seen once. Treatment in this sample: oral pan-JAK inhibitor, 5-10 mg twice daily. This sample comprised CD8+ T cells sorted from blood, obtained at week 24, from a patient treated with tofacitinib. These receptors were obtained from a human donor with alopecia areata.

V and J are TRBV13 and TRBJ1-2; D is possibly TRBD1 (5 bases). Germline loops: CDR1 PRHDT, CDR2 FYEKMQ (reference sequence). The CDR3 sequence is 16 residues long. V gave up 0 bases and J gave up 5 bases, with 16 bases separating them. The CDR3, as DNA: TGTGCCAGCAGCTTAGGGAGGGGCAGGTCGGATTATGGCTACACCTTC. Amino acid sequence: CASSLGRGRSDYGYTF.

Worth noting for this clone: Since no conserved phenylalanine or tryptophan closes the CDR3, a read error is the likely cause. V usage is TRBV7-2 and J usage is TRBJ1-2; TRBD1 matches 7 bases. CDR3 length equals 12 residues. The germline V gene has CDR1 SGHTA and CDR2 FQGNSA. V was pared by 11 bases and J by 4 bases, with 7 bases of the junction left unmatched. CDR3 sequence reads: CAGNTGVYGYTS. The CDR3 nucleotides are TGTGCCGGCAACACAGGGGTCTATGGCTACACCTCC.

The DNA of the CDR3 is TGTGCCTCACATTTACCGGGACAGGGCTACACCTTC. Translating gives CASHLPGQGYTF. The chain has TRBV30 and TRBJ1-2; TRBD1 matches 7 bases. The trim removed 7 bases at V and 8 bases at J, leaving 10 bases unmatched. The germline gives CDR1 GTSNPN, CDR2 SVGIG (reference sequence). The CDR3 has 12 residues. Full variable domain (rest looked up from reference TRBV30 and TRBJ1-2): SQTIHQWPATLVQPVGSPLSLECTVEGTSNPNLYWYRQAAGRGLQLLFYSVGIGQISSEVPQNLSASRPQDRQFILSSKKLLLSDSGFYLCASHLPGQGYTFGSGTRLTVV.

This clone was found once. The V call is TRBV27, the J call TRBJ1-1, with D unresolved. Germline V gene sequence: CDR1 MNHEY, CDR2 SMNVEV (reference sequence). Trimming removed 2 bases at V and 6 bases at J, with 13 bases between. There are 14 residues in the CDR3. The CDR3 protein is CASSLTASSPEAFF. The CDR3 DNA follows: TGTGCCAGCAGTTTAACGGCCTCGAGCCCTGAAGCTTTCTTT.

V and J are TRBV5-1 and TRBJ1-1, with D perhaps TRBD1 (5 bases). Germline V lookup: CDR1 SGHRS, CDR2 YFSETQ. This CDR3 comprises 18 residues. V lost 5 bases and J lost 3, with 26 bases in between. The CDR3 DNA reads TGCGCCAGCAGTCAAAGGGTACACCGGCGGGGGAAGGACACTGAAGCTTTCTTT. Translating gives CASSQRVHRRGKDTEAFF.

This clone was seen a few times. The chain recombines TRBV29-1 with TRBJ2-2; D unclear. CDR3 length equals 13 residues. Trimming cost V 4 bases and J 3 bases, with 9 bases left between them. Germline V gene data show CDR1 as SQVTM and CDR2 as ANQGSEA. The chain's CDR3 is CSVGTRDTGELFF. In DNA form, the CDR3 reads TGCAGCGTTGGGACCCGTGACACCGGGGAGCTGTTTTTT.

V and J are TRBV5-6 and TRBJ2-3; perhaps TRBD2 as D (5 bases). Trimming removed 2 bases from V and 4 bases from J, with 8 bases in between. Per the germline V gene, CDR1 is SGHDT and CDR2 is YYEEEE. CDR3 length: 13 residues. CDR3 residues: CASSFLSADTQYF. As DNA, the CDR3 is TGTGCCAGCAGCTTCCTTAGCGCAGATACGCAGTATTTT. Combining the CDR3 with reference TRBV5-6 and TRBJ2-3 gives the whole variable domain DAGVTQSPTHLIKTRGQQVTLRCSPKSGHDTVSWYQQALGQGPQFIFQYYEEEERQRGNFPDRFSGHQFPNYSSELNVNALLLGDSALYLCASSFLSADTQYFGPGTRLTVL.

The chain carries TRBV5-6 and TRBJ1-6, with D tentatively TRBD1 (6 bases). The germline V and J ends were trimmed by 4 bases and 4 bases, with 15 bases remaining between them. The CDR3 has 16 amino acids. Per the germline V gene, CDR1 is SGHDT and CDR2 is YYEEEE. CDR3 protein: CASSRRQDTYNSPLHF. The CDR3 nucleotides are TGTGCCAGCAGCCGACGACAGGACACGTATAATTCACCCCTCCACTTT.

The rearrangement joins TRBV10-3 to TRBJ2-5, with 7 nucleotides matching TRBD2. V dropped 6 bases and J dropped 2; count of bases not matched to a gene: 15. The CDR3 is 17 amino acids. Germline CDR1 and CDR2: ENHRY and SYGVKD. The CDR3 nucleotides read TGTGCCATCAGACCTGGGGGACTAAACTATCCTCAAGAGACCCAGTACTTC. It yields the protein CAIRPGGLNYPQETQYF.

The chain employs TRBV30 and TRBJ2-3; tentatively, D is TRBD2 (6 bases). Per the germline V gene, CDR1 is GTSNPN and CDR2 is SVGIG (reference sequence). The CDR3 extends over 13 amino acids. Trimming removed 0 bases at V and 5 bases at J, with 9 bases between. The CDR3 DNA reads as TGTGCCTGGAGTGTACTGCGGGGAGATACGCAGTATTTT. Translated, it gives CAWSVLRGDTQYF.

The J gene is TRBJ1-2, the V gene TRBV4-2; D might be TRBD1 (6 bases). The CDR3 totals 15 residues. Germline V gene lookup returns CDR1 LGHNA and CDR2 YNFKEQ. Trimming took off 4 bases at V and 6 bases at J, with 18 bases between the two ends. For the CDR3, the DNA is TGTGCCAGCAGCCCACCAGCCGGACAGCAACATGGCTACACCTTC. This encodes CASSPPAGQQHGYTF.

The table lists this clone with a few counts. The rearrangement joins TRBV4-1 to TRBJ1-2; D possibly corresponds to TRBD1 (6 bases). CDR1 is MGHRA, CDR2 YSYEKL, per germline. The CDR3 covers 16 residues. The V gene lost 4 bases and the J gene lost 0 bases, with 15 bases spanning the gap. Written as DNA, the CDR3 is TGCGCCAGCAGCCCCCGGGCGGACAGTACTAACTATGGCTACACCTTC. Its protein is CASSPRADSTNYGYTF.

This chain uses TRBV13 with TRBJ2-3; D gene ambiguous. The CDR3 runs to 17 residues. The ends were cut back, 4 bases at V and 4 bases at J, with 21 bases in the middle. The germline gives CDR1 PRHDT, CDR2 FYEKMQ (reference sequence). The DNA of the CDR3 is TGTGCCAGCAGCTCCTCCAATATGAAACCAACCCCAGATACGCAGTATTTT. It codes for CASSSSNMKPTPDTQYF. The full variable domain, its missing parts supplied by reference TRBV13 and TRBJ2-3, is AAGVIQSPRHLIKEKRETATLKCYPIPRHDTVYWYQQGPGQDPQFLISFYEKMQSDKGSIPDRFSAQQFSDYHSELNMSSLELGDSALYFCASSSSNMKPTPDTQYFGPGTRLTVL.

The rearrangement links TRBV30 to TRBJ2-2; no definite D call. The CDR3 covers 11 residues. Trimming took 5 bases from V and 4 from J, leaving 5 bases between them. The germline V gene encodes CDR1 GTSNPN and CDR2 SVGIG (reference sequence). CDR3 in DNA: TGTGCCTGGGACTTCACCGGGGAGCTGTTTTTT. This encodes CAWDFTGELFF.

The V gene is TRBV5-1, the J gene TRBJ2-7, with D possibly called TRBD1 or TRBD2 (6 bases each). The CDR3 is 14 amino acids. V lost 0 bases and J lost 0, with 7 bases in between. Per germline, CDR1 SGHRS and CDR2 YFSETQ. CDR3 bases: TGCGCCAGCAGCTTGGAGGGGGGCTCCTACGAGCAGTACTTC. Amino acids: CASSLEGGSYEQYF.

This chain connects TRBV5-1 to TRBJ2-7; no definite D call. This CDR3 is built from 13 residues. Trimming took 0 bases from V and 0 from J, leaving 4 bases between them. Per the germline V gene, CDR1 is SGHRS and CDR2 is YFSETQ. CDR3 nucleotide sequence: TGCGCCAGCAGCTTGGGGGTCTCCTACGAGCAGTACTTC. This encodes CASSLGVSYEQYF.

The chain is built from TRBV9 and TRBJ2-7, with a weak D call TRBD2 (6 bases). The CDR3 covers 13 residues. Deletions cut 0 bases from V and 4 bases from J, with 8 bases between. The germline V gene encodes CDR1 SGDLS and CDR2 YYNGEE. This CDR3 is CASSVGEAYEQYF. The CDR3 nucleotides read TGTGCCAGCAGCGTAGGGGAGGCATACGAGCAGTACTTC.

The rearrangement links TRBV5-6 to TRBJ2-3; 9 bases line up with TRBD1. The germline V gene has CDR1 SGHDT and CDR2 YYEEEE. The V gene end was trimmed by 4 bases and the J gene end by 1 base; junction bases not matched to a gene: 4. CDR3 length equals 15 residues. The CDR3 spells CASSGRDRGTDTQYF. The CDR3 DNA is TGTGCCAGCAGCGGCCGGGACAGGGGCACAGATACGCAGTATTTT.

The chain uses TRBV14 and TRBJ2-1; 10 nucleotides agree with TRBD2. V lost 0 bases and J lost 5; bases outside the gene matches: 10. Germline CDR1 reads SGHDN; CDR2 reads FVKESK. The CDR3 is made up of 18 amino acids. The CDR3 DNA reads as TGTGCCAGCAGCCAAGAGTGGTATAGCGGGGGGTCGGACAATGAGCAGTTCTTC. Translated: CASSQEWYSGGSDNEQFF.

This chain links TRBV10-3 with TRBJ2-3; 9 bases are shared with TRBD2. V shed 8 bases, J shed 5 bases, and the junction held 11 bases outside the gene matches. The CDR3 sequence is 15 residues long. Germline CDR1 reads ENHRY; CDR2 reads SYGVKD. In DNA form, the CDR3 reads TGTGCCATCGATTCTAAGCGGGGGGACGAAGATACGCAGTATTTT. This gives the protein CAIDSKRGDEDTQYF.

The sample holds a few counts of this clone. This chain links TRBV13 with TRBJ2-3; D is unclear. The V gene's germline CDR1 is PRHDT and CDR2 FYEKMQ (reference sequence). The V end was cut by 1 base, the J end by 2 bases, with 7 bases between. The CDR3 totals 14 residues. The CDR3 bases are TGTGCCAGCAGCTTAGTGTCCCTCACAGATACGCAGTATTTT. Translation: CASSLVSLTDTQYF.

V is TRBV25-1 and J is TRBJ2-7; no clear D gene. Germline V CDR1 and CDR2: MGHDK, SYGVNS. This CDR3 is 15 amino acids long. V was trimmed by 3 bases and J by 2 bases, leaving 14 bases between them. CDR3 nucleotides: TGTGCCAGCAGTGAGGACCGTTCTGGGGCCTACGAGCAGTACTTC. This codes for CASSEDRSGAYEQYF.

The V gene is TRBV5-4, the J gene TRBJ2-4; the D gene is possibly TRBD2 (6 bases). V was cut by 5 bases and J by 6 bases, with 12 bases left in between. The CDR3 spans 13 residues. Per germline, CDR1 SGHNT and CDR2 YYREEE (reference sequence). This CDR3 reads CASSSDYPNIQYF. Written as DNA, the CDR3 is TGTGCCAGCAGTTCGGACTACCCAAACATTCAGTACTTC. Full variable domain (rest looked up from reference TRBV5-4 and TRBJ2-4): ETGVTQSPTHLIKTRGQQVTLRCSSQSGHNTVSWYQQALGQGPQFIFQYYREEENGRGNFPPRFSGLQFPNYSSELNVNALELDDSALYLCASSSDYPNIQYFGAGTRLSVL.

The chain carries TRBV13 and TRBJ2-3; no definite D call. The germline V gene has CDR1 PRHDT and CDR2 FYEKMQ (reference sequence). The V end lost 4 bases, the J end lost 1 base, and 6 bases lay between the germline ends. The CDR3 runs to 13 residues. The CDR3 spells CASSSRGTDTQYF. CDR3 in DNA: TGTGCCAGCAGCTCCCGCGGCACAGATACGCAGTATTTT. The variable domain in full, completed from reference TRBV13 and TRBJ2-3, reads AAGVIQSPRHLIKEKRETATLKCYPIPRHDTVYWYQQGPGQDPQFLISFYEKMQSDKGSIPDRFSAQQFSDYHSELNMSSLELGDSALYFCASSSRGTDTQYFGPGTRLTVL.

This chain joins TRBV5-1 and TRBJ2-7; TRBD2 agrees at 8 bases. This CDR3 region has 16 residues. Germline V gene data show CDR1 as SGHRS and CDR2 as YFSETQ. V shed 1 base, J shed 0 bases, and the junction held 6 bases outside the gene matches. The CDR3 region has the DNA TGCGCCAGCAGCTTGAGGTTGCGGGGGGCCTCCTACGAGCAGTACTTC. It specifies CASSLRLRGASYEQYF.

The rearrangement uses TRBV30 and TRBJ2-5; D perhaps matches TRBD1 (6 bases). Looked up from germline, CDR1 is GTSNPN and CDR2 is SVGIG (reference sequence). CDR3 length: 13 amino acids. Trimming shortened V by 1 base and J by 1 base, and 7 bases separated the two germline ends. CDR3 protein: CAWSDRAQETQYF. Here the CDR3 DNA reads TGTGCCTGGAGTGACAGGGCCCAAGAGACCCAGTACTTC.

V and J are TRBV27 and TRBJ1-2; a possible D gene is TRBD1 (5 bases). This CDR3 has 13 residues. V was cut by 5 bases and J by 6 bases, with 13 bases left in between. The germline CDR1 and CDR2 sequences are MNHEY and SMNVEV (reference sequence). The DNA for the CDR3 is TGTGCCAGCAGTCGGGGGGTGGGGGATGGCTACACCTTC. It translates to CASSRGVGDGYTF.

V gene TRBV2 combines with J gene TRBJ1-2, with TRBD1 as a possible D gene (5 bases). V was trimmed by 4 bases and J by 4 bases, leaving 10 bases between them. The CDR3 is made up of 13 amino acids. Germline CDR1 reads SNHLY; CDR2 reads FYNNEI. The CDR3 DNA is TGTGCCAGCAGTGTGGACAAGACCTATGGCTACACCTTC. Residues: CASSVDKTYGYTF.